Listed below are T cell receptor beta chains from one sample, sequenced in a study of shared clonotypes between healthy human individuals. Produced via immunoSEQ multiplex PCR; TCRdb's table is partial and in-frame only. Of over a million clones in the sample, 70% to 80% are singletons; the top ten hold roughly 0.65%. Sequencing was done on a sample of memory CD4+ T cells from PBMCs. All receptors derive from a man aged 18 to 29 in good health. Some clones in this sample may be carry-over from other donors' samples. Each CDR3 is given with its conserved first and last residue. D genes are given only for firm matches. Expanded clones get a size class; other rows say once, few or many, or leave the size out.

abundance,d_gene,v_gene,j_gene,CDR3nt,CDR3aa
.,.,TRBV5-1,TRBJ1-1,TGCGCCAGCAGCTTAGAGGGTAGGTGGACTGAAGCTTTCTTT,CASSLEGRWTEAFF
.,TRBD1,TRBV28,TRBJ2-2,TGTGCCAGCAGTTCCCAGGGGGCATTACCCGGGGAGCTGTTTTTT,CASSSQGALPGELFF
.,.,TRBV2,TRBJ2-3,TGTGCCAGCAGTGAAAGGGGGGGGACTAGCACAGATACGCAGTATTTT,CASSERGGTSTDTQYF
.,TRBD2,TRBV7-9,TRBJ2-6,TGTGCCAGCAGCTTAGTGGCTAGCGGGAGGCCTGGGGCCAACGTCCTGACTTTC,CASSLVASGRPGANVLTF
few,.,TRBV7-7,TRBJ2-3,TGTGCCAGCGCGGCGGGATGGGGCACAGATACGCAGTATTTT,CASAAGWGTDTQYF
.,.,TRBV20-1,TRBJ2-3,TGCAGTGCGGCCGGCGCAGATACGCAGTATTTT,CSAAGADTQYF
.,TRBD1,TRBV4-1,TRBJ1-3,TGCGCCAGCAGCCAGCTCCTGACAGGGGATTGGGGCACCATATATTTT,CASSQLLTGDWGTIYF
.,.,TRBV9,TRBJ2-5,TGTGCCAGCAGCCAAACAGGGATAGAGACCCAGTACTTC,CASSQTGIETQYF
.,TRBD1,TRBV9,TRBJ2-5,TGTGCCAGCAACCGGGACAGTAGGCGGGAGACCCAGTACTTC,CASNRDSRRETQYF
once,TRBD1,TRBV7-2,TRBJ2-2,TGTGCCAGCAGCTTAAACAGGGGTAACACCGGGGAGCTGTTTTTT,CASSLNRGNTGELFF
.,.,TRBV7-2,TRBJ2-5,TGTGCCAGCAGCGATACAGGGCTGGCAACCCAGTACTTC,CASSDTGLATQYF
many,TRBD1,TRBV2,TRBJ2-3,TGTGCCAGCAGTGAGAGGACAGGAAGCACAGATACGCAGTATTTT,CASSERTGSTDTQYF
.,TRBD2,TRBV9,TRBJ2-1,TGTGCCAGCAGCGAGACGGGACTAGCGGGAGTCAATGAGCAGTTCTTC,CASSETGLAGVNEQFF
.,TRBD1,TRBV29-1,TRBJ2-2,TGCAGCGTTGACGTTGGGTCAGGGGGATCCGGGGAGCTGTTTTTT,CSVDVGSGGSGELFF
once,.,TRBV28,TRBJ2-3,TGTGCCAGCAGTTTAATCTTTCGGGAACTCACAGATACGCAGTATTTT,CASSLIFRELTDTQYF
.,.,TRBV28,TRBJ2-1,TGTGCCACCATCCGAATCCCCAGAAACAATGAGCAGTTCTTC,CATIRIPRNNEQFF
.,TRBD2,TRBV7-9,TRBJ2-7,TGTGCCAGCAGCACCGGGAGGCACTACGAGCAGTACTTC,CASSTGRHYEQYF
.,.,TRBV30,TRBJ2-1,TGTGCCTGGAGTCGGGGTACATACAATGAGCAGTTCTTC,CAWSRGTYNEQFF
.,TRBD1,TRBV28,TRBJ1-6,TGTGCCAGCAGTTCCACAGGGGAGAATTCACCCCTCCACTTT,CASSSTGENSPLHF
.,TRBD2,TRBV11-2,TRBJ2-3,TGTGCCAGCAGGCAACCGGGACTAGCGGGTGGTCTGACGCAGTATTTT,CASRQPGLAGGLTQYF
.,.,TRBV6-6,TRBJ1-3,TGTGCCAGCAGCCCCAATCGTCCTGGAAACACCATATATTTT,CASSPNRPGNTIYF
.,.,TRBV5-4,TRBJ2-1,TGTGCCAGCAGCTCCCGTGAGGGGGGGTACAATGAGCAGTTCTTC,CASSSREGGYNEQFF
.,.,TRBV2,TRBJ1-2,TGTGCCAGCACTGGGGGTTTGGGGATTTCTAACTATGGCTACACCTTC,CASTGGLGISNYGYTF
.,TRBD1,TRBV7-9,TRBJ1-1,TGTGCCAGCAGCCCTCCGACAGGGCAGGCTGAAGCTTTCTTT,CASSPPTGQAEAFF
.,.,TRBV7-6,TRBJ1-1,TGTGCCAGCAGCCCCAACACGAACACTGAAGCTTTCTTT,CASSPNTNTEAFF
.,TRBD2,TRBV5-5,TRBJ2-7,TGTGCCAGCAGCCGCATAGCGGGAGGGACCCACGAGCAGTACTTC,CASSRIAGGTHEQYF
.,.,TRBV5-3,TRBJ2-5,TGTGCCAGAAGCTTGTATTCCAGGGCTAGGACCCAGTACTTC,CARSLYSRARTQYF
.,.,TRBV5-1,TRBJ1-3,TGCGCCAGCAGCTTAGGGACTGGAAACACCATATATTTT,CASSLGTGNTIYF
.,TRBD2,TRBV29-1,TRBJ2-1,TGCAGCGTTGAAGATGGCGGTTGGGCTAGCGGGAGATCCTACAATGAGCAGTTCTTC,CSVEDGGWASGRSYNEQFF
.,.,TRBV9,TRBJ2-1,TGTGCCATCAGTGAGTCGCGCAATGAGCAGTTCTTC,CAISESRNEQFF